The source of this TCR beta chain is a study of OX40 agonist ivuxolimab in advanced cancers. Study information: Of the participants, roughly 40% had some prior anti-PD-1, anti-PD-L1 or anti-CTLA-4 therapy, which was allowed.

V gave up 11 bases and J gave up 3 bases, with 14 bases separating them. This CDR3 has 12 residues. Germline assignment: CDR1 MNHNS and CDR2 SASEGT. Here immunoSEQ multiplex PCR was the method, and the copy in TCRdb shows in-frame clones only, minus some. Of 45,000 to 55,000 clones in the sample, approximately 88% were seen once. V gene TRBV6-1 combines with J gene TRBJ2-7; D may be TRBD1 or TRBD2 (5 bases each). The sequences come from CD4+ or CD8+ T cells sorted from blood, collected in a trial of the OX40 agonist ivuxolimab. The receptor was isolated from an adult with an advanced solid tumor such as melanoma, head and neck, liver or kidney cancer. The chain's CDR3 is CAARIGGYEQYF. The CDR3 DNA reads TGTGCCGCTAGGATTGGGGGCTACGAGCAGTACTTC.